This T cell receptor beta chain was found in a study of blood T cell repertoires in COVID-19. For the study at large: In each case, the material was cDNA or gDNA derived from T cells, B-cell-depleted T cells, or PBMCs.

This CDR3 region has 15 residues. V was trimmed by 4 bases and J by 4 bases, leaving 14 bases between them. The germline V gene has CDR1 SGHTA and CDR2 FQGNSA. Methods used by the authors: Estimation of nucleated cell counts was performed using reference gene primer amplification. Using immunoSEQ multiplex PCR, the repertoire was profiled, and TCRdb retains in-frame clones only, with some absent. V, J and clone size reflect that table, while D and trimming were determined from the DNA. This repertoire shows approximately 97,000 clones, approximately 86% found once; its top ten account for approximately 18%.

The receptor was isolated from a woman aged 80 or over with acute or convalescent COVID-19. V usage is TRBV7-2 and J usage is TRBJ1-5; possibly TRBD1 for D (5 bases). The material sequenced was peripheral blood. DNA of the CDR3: TGTGCCAGCAGCTACGACGGCGGGGGAAATCAGCCCCAGCATTTT. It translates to CASSYDGGGNQPQHF. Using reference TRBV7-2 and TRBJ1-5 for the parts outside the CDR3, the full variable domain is GAGVSQSPSNKVTEKGKDVELRCDPISGHTALYWYRQSLGQGLEFLIYFQGNSAPDKSGLPSDRFSAERTGGSVSTLTIQRTQQEDSAVYLCASSYDGGGNQPQHFGDGTRLSIL.